This TCR beta chain appears in the sequencing data of a study of CD8+ T cells in alopecia areata. cDNA serving as the sequencing template came from extracted, reverse transcribed RNA. This table comes from immunoSEQ multiplex PCR, and its TCRdb copy is limited to in-frame clones, with some not included. The sample records about 120,000 clones, roughly two fifths being singletons. Trimming removed 6 bases from V and 4 bases from J, with 18 bases in between. The CDR3 length is 14 residues. The germline CDR1 and CDR2 sequences are SQVTM and ANQGSEA. Lesional scalp punch biopsies and peripheral blood came from alopecia areata patients.

The sequenced sample consisted of CD4+ T cells sorted from blood. The chain links TRBV29-1 to TRBJ1-1; D uncertain. This receptor was obtained from a human donor with alopecia areata. The CDR3 bases are TGCAGCGTCCAGGATCCTCTGGCCCCCACTGAAGCTTTCTTT. It is translated as CSVQDPLAPTEAFF.